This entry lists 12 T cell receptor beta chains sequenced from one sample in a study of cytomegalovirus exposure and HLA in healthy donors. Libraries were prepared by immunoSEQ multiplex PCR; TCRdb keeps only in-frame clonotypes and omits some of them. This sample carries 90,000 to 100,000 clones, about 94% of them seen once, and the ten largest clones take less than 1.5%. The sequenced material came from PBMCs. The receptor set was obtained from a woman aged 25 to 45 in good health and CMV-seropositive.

The CDR3 here is CASSPLAGSSYEQYF. In DNA form, the CDR3 reads TGTGCCAGCTCACCACTAGCGGGCAGCTCCTACGAGCAGTACTTC. The chain recombines TRBV18 with TRBJ2-7; TRBD2 agrees at 7 bases. This CDR3 comprises 15 residues. Germline CDR1 KGHSH, CDR2 LQKENI. V lost 1 base to trimming and J lost 0 bases; unmatched junction nucleotides: 3.

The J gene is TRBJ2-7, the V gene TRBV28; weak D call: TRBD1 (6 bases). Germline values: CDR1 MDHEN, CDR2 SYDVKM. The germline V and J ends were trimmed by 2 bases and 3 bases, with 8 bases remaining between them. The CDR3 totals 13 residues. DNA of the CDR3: TGTGCCAGCAGTTTAGGGACACGCTACGAGCAGTACTTC. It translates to CASSLGTRYEQYF.

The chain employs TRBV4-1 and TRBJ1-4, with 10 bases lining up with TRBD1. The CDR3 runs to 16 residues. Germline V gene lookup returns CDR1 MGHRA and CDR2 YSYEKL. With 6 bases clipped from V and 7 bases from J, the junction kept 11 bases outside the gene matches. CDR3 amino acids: CASSAIHRDRGEKLFF. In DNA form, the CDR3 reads TGCGCCAGCAGTGCAATTCACCGGGACAGGGGTGAAAAACTGTTTTTT.

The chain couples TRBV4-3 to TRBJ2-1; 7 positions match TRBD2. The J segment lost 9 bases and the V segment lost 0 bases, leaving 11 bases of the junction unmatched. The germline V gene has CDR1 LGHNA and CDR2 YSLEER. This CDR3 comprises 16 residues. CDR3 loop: CASSQDGFGGGLEQFF. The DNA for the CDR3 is TGCGCCAGCAGCCAAGATGGCTTCGGGGGAGGGCTTGAGCAGTTCTTC.

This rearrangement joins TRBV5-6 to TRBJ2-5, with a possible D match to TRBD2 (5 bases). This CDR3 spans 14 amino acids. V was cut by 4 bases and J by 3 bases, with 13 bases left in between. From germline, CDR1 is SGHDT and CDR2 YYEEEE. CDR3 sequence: CASSGNFGKETQYF. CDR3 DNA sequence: TGTGCCAGCAGCGGGAATTTCGGGAAAGAGACCCAGTACTTC.

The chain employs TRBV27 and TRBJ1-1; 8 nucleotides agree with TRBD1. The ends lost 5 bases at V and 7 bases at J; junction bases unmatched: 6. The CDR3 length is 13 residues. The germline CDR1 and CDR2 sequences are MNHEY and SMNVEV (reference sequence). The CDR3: CASSRTGGSEAFF. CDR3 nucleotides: TGTGCCAGCAGTCGCACAGGGGGTAGTGAAGCTTTCTTT.

CDR3 bases: TGTGCCAGCAGCTACGGACAGGGGGCGGGACGAGAGCAGTTCTTC. Translated: CASSYGQGAGREQFF. The J gene is TRBJ2-1, the V gene TRBV5-4; 11 positions agree with TRBD1. The CDR3 sequence is 15 residues long. V trimming: 3 bases; J trimming: 10 bases; junction bases outside the gene matches: 9. Germline values: CDR1 SGHNT, CDR2 YYREEE (reference sequence).

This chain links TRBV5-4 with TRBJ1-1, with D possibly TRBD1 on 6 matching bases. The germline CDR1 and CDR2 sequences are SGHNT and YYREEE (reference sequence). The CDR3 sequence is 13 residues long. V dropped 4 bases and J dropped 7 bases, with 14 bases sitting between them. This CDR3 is CASSAGGGDEAFF. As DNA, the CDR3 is TGTGCCAGCAGCGCCGGGGGGGGCGATGAAGCTTTCTTT.

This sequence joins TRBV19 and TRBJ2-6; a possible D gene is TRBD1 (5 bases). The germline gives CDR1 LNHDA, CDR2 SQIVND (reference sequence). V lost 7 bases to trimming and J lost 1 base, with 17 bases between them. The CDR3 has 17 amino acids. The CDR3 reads CASTSPTAPSGANVLTF. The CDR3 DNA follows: TGTGCCAGTACCTCCCCGACAGCCCCGTCTGGGGCCAACGTCCTGACTTTC.

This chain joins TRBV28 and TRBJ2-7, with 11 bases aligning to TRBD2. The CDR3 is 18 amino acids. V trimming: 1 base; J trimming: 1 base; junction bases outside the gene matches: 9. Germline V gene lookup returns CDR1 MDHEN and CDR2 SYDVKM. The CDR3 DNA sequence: TGTGCCAGCAGTTTATCAGGGCCCGGGACTAGCGGTTCCTACGAGCAGTACTTC. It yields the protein CASSLSGPGTSGSYEQYF.

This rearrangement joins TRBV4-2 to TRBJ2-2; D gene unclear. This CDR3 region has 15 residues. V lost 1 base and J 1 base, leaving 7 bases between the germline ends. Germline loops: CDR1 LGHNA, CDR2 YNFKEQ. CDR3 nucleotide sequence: TGTGCCAGCAGCCAAGTGTCTATGAACACCGGGGAGCTGTTTTTT. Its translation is CASSQVSMNTGELFF.

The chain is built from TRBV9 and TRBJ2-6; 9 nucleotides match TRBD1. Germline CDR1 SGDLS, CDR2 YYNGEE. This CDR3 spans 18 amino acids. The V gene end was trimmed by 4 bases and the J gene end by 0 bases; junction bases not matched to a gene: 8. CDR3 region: CASSTRDRVTSGANVLTF. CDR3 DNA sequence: TGTGCCAGCAGCACCCGGGACAGGGTTACCTCTGGGGCCAACGTCCTGACTTTC.